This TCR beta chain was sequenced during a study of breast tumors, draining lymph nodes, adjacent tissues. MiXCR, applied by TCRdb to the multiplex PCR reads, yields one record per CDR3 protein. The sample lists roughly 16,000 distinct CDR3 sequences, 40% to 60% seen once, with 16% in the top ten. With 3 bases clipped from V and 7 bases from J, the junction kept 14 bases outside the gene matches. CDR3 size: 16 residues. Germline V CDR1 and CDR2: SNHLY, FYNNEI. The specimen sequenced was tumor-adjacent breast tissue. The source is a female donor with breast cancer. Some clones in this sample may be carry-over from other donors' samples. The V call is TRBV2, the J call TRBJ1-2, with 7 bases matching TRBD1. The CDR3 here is CASSERFGWQGGGYTF. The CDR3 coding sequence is TGTGCCAGCAGTGAGAGGTTCGGTTGGCAGGGGGGTGGCTACACCTTC.